The 32 T cell receptor beta chains below all came from one sample that was sequenced in a study of cytomegalovirus exposure and HLA in healthy donors. The PCR ran on 60 Vbeta and 13 Jbeta primers. Here immunoSEQ multiplex PCR was the method, and the copy in TCRdb shows in-frame clones only, minus some. The sample includes 100,000 or so clones, 76% of them seen just once. The sample was PBMCs. These receptors were taken from a man in his forties or fifties in good health and CMV-seropositive.

This clone was observed a single time. The rearrangement joins TRBV7-2 to TRBJ2-5; 12 positions agree with TRBD1. In germline, CDR1 is SGHTA, CDR2 FQGNSA. V lost 6 bases, J lost 5 bases, and 7 bases stayed unmatched. The CDR3 covers 15 residues. This CDR3 is CASSLGQGAQETQYF. Written as DNA, the CDR3 is TGTGCCAGCAGTTTGGGACAGGGGGCACAGGAGACCCAGTACTTC.

The chain employs TRBV7-2 and TRBJ1-5, with TRBD1 matching 7 bases. With 3 bases clipped from V and 5 bases from J, the junction kept 4 bases outside the gene matches. Germline V lookup: CDR1 SGHTA, CDR2 FQGNSA. The CDR3 totals 14 residues. CDR3 sequence: CASSLTRGDQPQHF. The CDR3 coding sequence is TGTGCCAGCAGCTTGACCAGGGGGGATCAGCCCCAGCATTTT.

This clone came up a few times. This chain connects TRBV11-2 to TRBJ2-1, with 12 bases matching TRBD2. V lost 3 bases to trimming and J lost 4 bases; unmatched junction nucleotides: 4. CDR3 length: 16 residues. Germline values: CDR1 SGHAT, CDR2 FQNNGV. CDR3 bases: TGTGCCAGCAGCTTCACTAGCGGGGGGACTTACAATGAGCAGTTCTTC. Translating it yields CASSFTSGGTYNEQFF.

Remarks on this clone: One end of the junction does not line up with germline, which may come from a read error. The same CDR3 arises from other DNA sequences in this sample as well. V is TRBV14 and J is TRBJ2-7; D is unresolved. The germline CDR1 and CDR2 sequences are SGHDN and FVKESK. The CDR3 totals 17 residues. As DNA, the CDR3 is TGTGCCAGCAGCCAAGATCTTAGTCCAGGTTACTCCTACGAACAGTACTTC. This gives the protein CASSQDLSPGYSYEQYF. The full variable domain, with the rest looked up from reference TRBV14 and TRBJ2-7, is EAGVTQFPSHSVIEKGQTVTLRCDPISGHDNLYWYRRVMGKEIKFLLHFVKESKQDESGMPNNRFLAERTGGTYSTLKVQPAELEDSGVYFCASSQDLSPGYSYEQYFGPGTRLTVT.

The rearrangement links TRBV28 to TRBJ1-3; 7 positions match TRBD1. The CDR3 is 16 amino acids. Trimming took 4 bases from V and 0 from J; bases not matched to a gene: 6. The germline CDR1 and CDR2 sequences are MDHEN and SYDVKM. CDR3 amino acids: CASSSWDSLSGNTIYF. CDR3 DNA sequence: TGTGCCAGCAGTTCCTGGGACAGCCTCTCTGGAAACACCATATATTTT.

CDR3 in DNA: TGTGCCAGCAGCCCAGGGACAGTTTCTGGAAACACCATATATTTT. It yields the protein CASSPGTVSGNTIYF. The chain couples TRBV5-4 to TRBJ1-3, with TRBD1 matching over 7 bases. CDR3 length: 15 residues. Germline CDR1 reads SGHNT; CDR2 reads YYREEE (reference sequence). With V trimmed by 4 bases and J by 1 base, 5 bases remained unmatched. Full variable domain (missing parts from reference TRBV5-4 and TRBJ1-3): ETGVTQSPTHLIKTRGQQVTLRCSSQSGHNTVSWYQQALGQGPQFIFQYYREEENGRGNFPPRFSGLQFPNYSSELNVNALELDDSALYLCASSPGTVSGNTIYFGEGSWLTVV.

The chain links TRBV7-9 to TRBJ2-1, with 8 bases identical to TRBD2. This CDR3 contains 16 residues. Germline CDR1 is SEHNR and CDR2 is FQNEAQ (reference sequence). V shed 0 bases, J shed 5 bases, and the junction held 6 bases outside the gene matches. CDR3 residues: CASSLAAAGEDNEQFF. The DNA for the CDR3 is TGTGCCAGCAGCTTAGCAGCAGCGGGGGAGGACAATGAGCAGTTCTTC.

Regarding this clone: The sample holds other DNA sequences that translate to the same CDR3. The chain recombines TRBV6-1 with TRBJ2-5; 7 nucleotides agree with TRBD2. The CDR3 length is 18 residues. From germline, CDR1 is MNHNS and CDR2 SASEGT. With 1 base clipped from V and 2 bases from J, the junction kept 13 bases outside the gene matches. The CDR3 sequence: CASSEVYGASGRQETQYF. CDR3 nucleotide sequence: TGTGCCAGCAGTGAAGTTTACGGGGCTAGCGGAAGGCAAGAGACCCAGTACTTC.

The J gene is TRBJ2-7, the V gene TRBV11-3, with D perhaps TRBD2 (6 bases). Trimming shortened V by 3 bases and J by 2 bases, and 17 bases separated the two germline ends. Germline V gene data show CDR1 as SGHNT and CDR2 as YENEEA. The CDR3 contains 16 residues. DNA of the CDR3: TGTGCCAGCAGCTTGGGGACGGGCGGGAAGGCCTACGAGCAGTACTTC. Translating it yields CASSLGTGGKAYEQYF.

The chain employs TRBV7-2 and TRBJ2-1; TRBD2 agrees at 9 bases. Trimming cost V 4 bases and J 2 bases; bases outside gene matches: 15. Germline assignment: CDR1 SGHTA and CDR2 FQGNSA. This CDR3 contains 19 residues. The CDR3 sequence is CASSWSLLAGGVAYNEQFF. For the CDR3, the DNA is TGTGCCAGCAGCTGGAGCCTGTTGGCGGGGGGGGTGGCCTACAATGAGCAGTTCTTC.

The CDR3 DNA reads as TGTGCCATCCGAGTCTCAGCGGGGGGCCTCAAGGGGAAAAATGAGCAGTTCTTC. Its protein product is CAIRVSAGGLKGKNEQFF. The chain employs TRBV10-3 and TRBJ2-1, with 9 bases matching TRBD2. V shed 8 bases and J 7 bases; nucleotides not matched to a gene: 21. Germline V CDR1 and CDR2: ENHRY, SYGVKD. The CDR3 sequence is 18 residues long.

The J gene is TRBJ2-2, the V gene TRBV5-1; TRBD2 matches 7 bases. V shed 4 bases, J shed 3 bases, and the junction held 6 bases outside the gene matches. The CDR3 has 15 residues. Germline V gene lookup returns CDR1 SGHRS and CDR2 YFSETQ. The CDR3 coding sequence is TGCGCCAGCAGCGCGGGGGATTGGGACACCGGGGAGCTGTTTTTT. Protein sequence: CASSAGDWDTGELFF.

The CDR3 loop is CATSSRDRGLGYTF. The CDR3 region has the DNA TGTGCCACCAGCAGTAGGGACAGGGGATTGGGCTACACCTTC. V usage is TRBV15 and J usage is TRBJ1-2, with 10 bases lining up with TRBD1. Losses at the gene ends were 3 bases for V and 8 bases for J; bases not matched to a gene: 6. Germline CDR1 reads LNHNV; CDR2 reads YYDKDF (reference sequence). The CDR3 is 14 amino acids.

The chain combines TRBV4-1 with TRBJ2-1; TRBD2 matches at 11 bases. V gave up 4 bases and J gave up 7 bases; unmatched junction bases: 12. CDR1 and CDR2 (germline): MGHRA, YSYEKL. The CDR3 is made up of 17 amino acids. The CDR3 spells CASSRGGLAVLGNEQFF. The CDR3 bases are TGCGCCAGCAGCCGGGGGGGACTAGCGGTTTTGGGGAATGAGCAGTTCTTC.

This clone was detected only once. This rearrangement joins TRBV27 to TRBJ2-7; perhaps TRBD2 as D (5 bases). Germline V CDR1 and CDR2: MNHEY, SMNVEV (reference sequence). This CDR3 contains 18 residues. Trimming left V 5 bases short and J 4 bases short, with 27 bases between. The CDR3 sequence: CASSPSDRTRSGSYEQYF. The CDR3 DNA sequence: TGTGCCAGCAGTCCCTCGGACCGTACTAGATCGGGAAGTTACGAGCAGTACTTC.

CDR3 sequence (DNA): TGTGCTAGTGGTTTGGGGACAGGGGTGTTCTACGAGCAGTACTTC. Its translation is CASGLGTGVFYEQYF. The J gene is TRBJ2-7, the V gene TRBV12-5; 9 bases line up with TRBD1. CDR3 size: 15 residues. Losses at the gene ends were 1 base for V and 3 bases for J; bases not matched to a gene: 4. Germline V gene data show CDR1 as LGHNT and CDR2 as FRNRAP.

With regard to this clone: One junction end disagrees with the germline gene, perhaps due to a read error. This chain joins TRBV7-2 and TRBJ1-5; 12 bases agree with TRBD1. Germline assignment: CDR1 SGHTA and CDR2 FQGNSA. The CDR3 totals 14 residues. The CDR3 sequence is CASSSGTGGGGALF. The CDR3 coding sequence is TGTGCCAGCAGCTCCGGGACAGGGGGCGGGGGAGCCCTTTTT.

The J gene is TRBJ2-3, the V gene TRBV6-4; 10 bases match TRBD2. CDR1 is MRHNA and CDR2 is SNTAGT in the germline V gene. V shed 6 bases, J shed 2 bases, and the junction held 5 bases outside the gene matches. The CDR3 has 15 amino acids. CDR3 region: CASSAGTSVTDTQYF. CDR3 DNA sequence: TGTGCCAGCAGCGCCGGGACTAGCGTCACAGATACGCAGTATTTT.

The rearrangement links TRBV6-1 to TRBJ2-1, with 11 bases that match TRBD2. V was clipped by 3 bases and J by 12 bases; unmatched bases: 10. Germline CDR1 reads MNHNS; CDR2 reads SASEGT. The CDR3 covers 15 residues. CDR3 sequence reads: CASSERGTLAGGQFF. The CDR3 DNA reads as TGTGCCAGCAGTGAGCGGGGAACTCTAGCGGGGGGGCAGTTCTTC.

This chain joins TRBV4-3 and TRBJ1-6, with TRBD1 identical over 9 bases. J was trimmed by 8 bases and V by 5 bases; bases with no gene match: 4. Per the germline V gene, CDR1 is LGHNA and CDR2 is YSLEER. This CDR3 is built from 14 residues. The CDR3 loop is CASSGDRVDSPLHF. DNA for the CDR3: TGCGCCAGCAGCGGGGACAGGGTCGATTCACCCCTCCACTTT.

The rearrangement uses TRBV6-1 and TRBJ1-1; tentatively, D is TRBD1 (5 bases). CDR1 is MNHNS, CDR2 SASEGT, per germline. Trimming removed 5 bases from V and 4 bases from J, with 17 bases in between. The CDR3 is 15 amino acids. The CDR3 DNA is TGTGCCAGCAGTCCCCGGACATTCAAGGCCACTGAAGCTTTCTTT. Amino acids: CASSPRTFKATEAFF.

This sequence joins TRBV4-3 and TRBJ2-1; D is uncertain. The CDR3 loop spans 12 amino acids. V lost 4 bases and J 4 bases, leaving 5 bases between the germline ends. In germline, CDR1 is LGHNA, CDR2 YSLEER. The CDR3 DNA sequence: TGCGCCAGCAGCCTCTTTTACAATGAGCAGTTCTTC. It is translated as CASSLFYNEQFF.

This chain uses TRBV5-4 with TRBJ1-1, with 7 bases that match TRBD1. The CDR3 loop spans 15 amino acids. V trimming: 4 bases; J trimming: 1 base; junction bases outside the gene matches: 7. Germline loops: CDR1 SGHNT, CDR2 YYREEE (reference sequence). The CDR3 protein is CASSPSTGRNTEAFF. The CDR3 DNA reads as TGTGCCAGCAGCCCCTCGACAGGGAGGAACACTGAAGCTTTCTTT.

V is TRBV4-2 and J is TRBJ1-1, with a weak D call TRBD1 (5 bases). Germline CDR1 is LGHNA and CDR2 is YNFKEQ. The ends were cut back, 0 bases at V and 11 bases at J, with 10 bases in the middle. CDR3 length equals 12 residues. The DNA for the CDR3 is TGTGCCAGCAGCCAAGAACGGGGGAGGGCTTTCTTT. As protein: CASSQERGRAFF.

The rearrangement joins TRBV6-5 to TRBJ1-3; no reliable D call. Germline CDR1 reads MNHEY; CDR2 reads SVGAGI. The CDR3 is 15 residues long. V was trimmed by 2 bases and J by 4 bases, leaving 12 bases between them. CDR3 coding DNA: TGTGCCAGCAGTTACCAGACGGGATACGGAAACACCATATATTTT. Encoded protein: CASSYQTGYGNTIYF.

The gene calls are TRBV28 and TRBJ1-5; D is ambiguous. This CDR3 spans 14 amino acids. Germline V gene sequence: CDR1 MDHEN, CDR2 SYDVKM. V was clipped by 7 bases and J by 6 bases, with 16 bases between them. This chain's CDR3 is CASTPGSAPQPQHF. In DNA form, the CDR3 reads TGTGCCAGCACCCCGGGGAGTGCACCTCAGCCCCAGCATTTT. Full variable domain (remainder filled in from reference TRBV28 and TRBJ1-5): DVKVTQSSRYLVKRTGEKVFLECVQDMDHENMFWYRQDPGLGLRLIYFSYDVKMKEKGDIPEGYSVSREKKERFSLILESASTNQTSMYLCASTPGSAPQPQHFGDGTRLSIL.

About this clone itself: At one end the junction does not follow the germline gene, possibly because of a read error. The chain recombines TRBV7-9 with TRBJ2-3; 11 bases are shared with TRBD1. CDR3 length: 16 amino acids. Germline CDR1 and CDR2: SEHNR and FQNEAQ (reference sequence). In DNA, the CDR3 is TGTTCCAGCAGCTTATTGGTGGGACAGGGGGCAGATACGCAGTATTTT. Translation gives CSSSLLVGQGADTQYF.

A few counts support this clone. The chain is built from TRBV29-1 and TRBJ2-1; TRBD2 agrees at 10 bases. Germline lookup yields CDR1 SQVTM and CDR2 ANQGSEA. This CDR3 is built from 15 residues. V was pared by 4 bases and J by 4 bases, with 7 bases of the junction left unmatched. In DNA, the CDR3 is TGCAGCGTTGTCAGCGGGACTAGCGAGTACAATGAGCAGTTCTTC. Translated: CSVVSGTSEYNEQFF.

This chain's CDR3 is CASSAYRTGNEKLFF. The DNA of the CDR3 is TGTGCCAGCAGCGCCTACAGGACAGGGAATGAAAAACTGTTTTTT. J is TRBJ1-4 and V is TRBV2; TRBD1 matches at 8 bases. V shed 6 bases, J shed 5 bases, and the junction held 8 bases outside the gene matches. CDR1 and CDR2 (germline): SNHLY, FYNNEI. The CDR3 runs to 15 residues.

This CDR3 is CASSLGGDDEKLFF. Written as DNA, the CDR3 is TGTGCCAGCAGCCTGGGGGGGGATGATGAAAAACTGTTTTTT. The V call is TRBV9, the J call TRBJ1-4; TRBD1 is a possible D gene (5 bases). CDR3 length: 14 residues. Germline CDR1 SGDLS, CDR2 YYNGEE. The V and J ends lost 4 bases and 6 bases respectively, with 13 bases between them.

V usage is TRBV30 and J usage is TRBJ1-3, with D hard to call. Germline V gene data show CDR1 as GTSNPN and CDR2 as SVGIG (reference sequence). CDR3 size: 12 residues. V was shortened by 2 bases and J by 3 bases, with 5 bases between the two germline ends. The CDR3 loop is CAWSPVGNTIYF. In nucleotides, the CDR3 is TGTGCCTGGAGTCCAGTTGGAAACACCATATATTTT.

With regard to this clone: At one boundary the junction diverges from the germline segment, which might be a read error. The V and J genes are TRBV7-7 and TRBJ2-2; a possible D gene is TRBD1 (6 bases). This CDR3 spans 13 amino acids. The germline gives CDR1 SSHAT, CDR2 FNYEAQ (reference sequence). The CDR3 nucleotides are TGTGCTAGCAGCGACGGACAGCCCGGGGAGCTGTTTTTT. Amino acids: CASSDGQPGELFF.